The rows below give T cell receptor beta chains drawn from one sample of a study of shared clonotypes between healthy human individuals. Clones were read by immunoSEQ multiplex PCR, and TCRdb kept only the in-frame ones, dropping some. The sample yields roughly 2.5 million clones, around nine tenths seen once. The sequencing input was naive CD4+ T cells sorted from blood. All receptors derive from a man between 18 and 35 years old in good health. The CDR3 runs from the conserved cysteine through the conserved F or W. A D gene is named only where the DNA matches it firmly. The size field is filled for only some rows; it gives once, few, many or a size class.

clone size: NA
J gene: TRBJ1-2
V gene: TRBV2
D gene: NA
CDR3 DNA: TGTGCCAGCACGTTAGAGGGTGGGGGAGCTAACTATGGCTACACCTTC
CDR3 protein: CASTLEGGGANYGYTF

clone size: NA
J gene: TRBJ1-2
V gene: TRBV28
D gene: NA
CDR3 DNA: TGTGCCAGCAGTTTATCCCCCATGGAGAGGAGCTATGGCTACACCTTC
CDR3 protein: CASSLSPMERSYGYTF

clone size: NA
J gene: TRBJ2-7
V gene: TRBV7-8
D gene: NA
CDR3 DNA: TGTGCCAGCAGCCCTCTAAGAGCGACCCTCGAGCAGTACTTC
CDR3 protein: CASSPLRATLEQYF

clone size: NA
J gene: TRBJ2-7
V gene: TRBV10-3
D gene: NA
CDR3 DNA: TGTGCCATCAGTGAGTCGTTTGGGGGTAGTTCCTACGAGCAGTACTTC
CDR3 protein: CAISESFGGSSYEQYF

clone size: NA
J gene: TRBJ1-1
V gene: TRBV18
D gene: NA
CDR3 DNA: TGTGCCAGCTCCGTCTACAGAAACACTGAAGCTTTCTTT
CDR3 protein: CASSVYRNTEAFF

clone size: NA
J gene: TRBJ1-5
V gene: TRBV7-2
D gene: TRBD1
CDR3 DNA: TGTGCCAGCAGCGAGGGACAGGGAGGCAATCAGCCCCAGCATTTT
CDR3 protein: CASSEGQGGNQPQHF

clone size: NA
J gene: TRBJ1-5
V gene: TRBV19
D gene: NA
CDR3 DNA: TGTGCCAGTAGTTTGTCGGTCCTCGAACAGCCCCAGCATTTT
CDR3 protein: CASSLSVLEQPQHF

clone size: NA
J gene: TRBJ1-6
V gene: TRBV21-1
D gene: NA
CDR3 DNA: TGTGCCAGCAGCAAAGACACGGTCAAACAAAATTCACCCCTCCACTTT
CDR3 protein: CASSKDTVKQNSPLHF

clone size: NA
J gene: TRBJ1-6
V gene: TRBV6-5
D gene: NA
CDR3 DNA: TGTGCCAGCAGTCATCACGAGAGTAATTCACCCCTCCACTTT
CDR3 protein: CASSHHESNSPLHF

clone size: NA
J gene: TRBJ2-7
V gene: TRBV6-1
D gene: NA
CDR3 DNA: TGTGCCAGCAGTGAAGTACGGCTGGCTTCCTACGAGCAGTACTTC
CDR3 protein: CASSEVRLASYEQYF

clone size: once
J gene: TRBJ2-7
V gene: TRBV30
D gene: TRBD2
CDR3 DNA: TGTGCGTTTAGCGGGAGGACCGAGCAGTACTTC
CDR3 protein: CAFSGRTEQYF

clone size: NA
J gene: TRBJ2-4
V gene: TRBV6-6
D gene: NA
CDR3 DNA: TGTGCCAGCAGTTACCCGACAGAAAACATTCAGTACTTC
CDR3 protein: CASSYPTENIQYF

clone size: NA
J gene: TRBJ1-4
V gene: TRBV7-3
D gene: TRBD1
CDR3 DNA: TGTGCCAGCAGCCCCAAAGAGACAGGGGAGCGGGAAAAACTGTTTTTT
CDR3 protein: CASSPKETGEREKLFF

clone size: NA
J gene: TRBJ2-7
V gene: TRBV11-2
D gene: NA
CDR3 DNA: TGTGCCAGCAGTCTGGGGTTGGTATACGAGCAGTACTTC
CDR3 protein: CASSLGLVYEQYF

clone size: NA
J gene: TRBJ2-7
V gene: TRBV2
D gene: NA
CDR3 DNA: TGTGCCTCTCGAGGGGGGCTAGACGGATACGAGCAGTACTTC
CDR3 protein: CASRGGLDGYEQYF

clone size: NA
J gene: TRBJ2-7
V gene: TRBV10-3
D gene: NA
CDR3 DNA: TGTGCCATCGGGTGGGGCGACTACGAGCAGTACTTC
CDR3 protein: CAIGWGDYEQYF

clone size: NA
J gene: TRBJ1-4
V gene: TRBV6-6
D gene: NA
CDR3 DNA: TGTGCCGGGGGCCAGGGGATAGCTAATGAAAAACTGTTTTTT
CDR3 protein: CAGGQGIANEKLFF

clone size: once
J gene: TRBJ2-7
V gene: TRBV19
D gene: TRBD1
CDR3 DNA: TGTGCCAGTAGCTCCCCGTTGACAGGGTGGAACGAGCAGTACTTC
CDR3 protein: CASSSPLTGWNEQYF

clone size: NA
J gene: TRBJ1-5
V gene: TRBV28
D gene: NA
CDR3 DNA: TGTGCCAGCACCCTCCCCGGGGAGGAACAGCCCCAGCATTTT
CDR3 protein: CASTLPGEEQPQHF

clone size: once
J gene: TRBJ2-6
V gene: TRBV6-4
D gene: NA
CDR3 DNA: TGTGCCAGCGGCATGGGCCTAGCGCCGAGCTCTGGGGCCAACGTCCTGACTTTC
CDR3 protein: CASGMGLAPSSGANVLTF

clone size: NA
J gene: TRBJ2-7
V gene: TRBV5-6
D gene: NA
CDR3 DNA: TGTGCCAGCAGCTTTTATGACAACTACGAGCAGTACTTC
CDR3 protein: CASSFYDNYEQYF

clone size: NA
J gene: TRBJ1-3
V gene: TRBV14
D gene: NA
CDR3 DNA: TGTGCCAGCAGCCAAGATCGGGGGCCTGGAAACACCATATATTTT
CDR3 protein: CASSQDRGPGNTIYF

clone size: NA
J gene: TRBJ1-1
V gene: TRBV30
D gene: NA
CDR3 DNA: TGTGCCTGGAGTGTCCAGGGTAGGTACACTGAAGCTTTCTTT
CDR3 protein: CAWSVQGRYTEAFF

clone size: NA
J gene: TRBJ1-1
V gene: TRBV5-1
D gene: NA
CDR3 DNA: TGCGCCAGCAGCTTGGGGGGTGTAAACACTGAAGCTTTCTTT
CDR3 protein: CASSLGGVNTEAFF

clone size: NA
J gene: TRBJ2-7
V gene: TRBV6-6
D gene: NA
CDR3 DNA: TGTGCCAGCAGCTTGATGAAGGACAGAACCCACGAGCAGTACTTC
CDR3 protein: CASSLMKDRTHEQYF

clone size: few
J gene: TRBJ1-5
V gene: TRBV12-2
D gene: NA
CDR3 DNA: TGTGCAAGTCGCTTCATAATGGGCAATCAGCCCCAGCATTTT
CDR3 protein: CASRFIMGNQPQHF

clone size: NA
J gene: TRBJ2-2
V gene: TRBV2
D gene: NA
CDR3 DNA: TGTGCCAGCAGTGTTCGACTTTTGGGGGAGCTGTTTTTT
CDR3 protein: CASSVRLLGELFF

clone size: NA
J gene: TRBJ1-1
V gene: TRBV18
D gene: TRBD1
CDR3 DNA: TGTGCCAGCTCACCGCGGGACAGGGGTCTGCCCAACACTGAAGCTTTCTTT
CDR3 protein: CASSPRDRGLPNTEAFF

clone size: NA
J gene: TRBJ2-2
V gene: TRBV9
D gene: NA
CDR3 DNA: TGTGCCAGCAGCGTAGGAAAGGCTGCTTTCGGGGAGCTGTTTTTT
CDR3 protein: CASSVGKAAFGELFF

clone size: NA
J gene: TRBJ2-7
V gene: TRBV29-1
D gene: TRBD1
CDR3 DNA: TGCAGCGTTGAAGATCCCGGGACAGGGGCCGCGTCCCCTTACGAGCAGTACTTC
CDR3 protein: CSVEDPGTGAASPYEQYF

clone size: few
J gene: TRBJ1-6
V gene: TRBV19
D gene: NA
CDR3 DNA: TGTGCCAGTAGCTCAGGCCCTGGGGCACCCCTCCACTTT
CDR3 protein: CASSSGPGAPLHF

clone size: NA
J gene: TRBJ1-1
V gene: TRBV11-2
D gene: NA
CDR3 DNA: TGTGCCAGCAGAAGGGGGTTAGAGGGCTTGAACACTGAAGCTTTCTTT
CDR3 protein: CASRRGLEGLNTEAFF

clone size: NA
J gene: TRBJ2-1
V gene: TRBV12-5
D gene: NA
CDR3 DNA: TGTGCTAGTGGTTTGGTACCGAAGACCTCCTACAATGAGCAGTTCTTC
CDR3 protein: CASGLVPKTSYNEQFF

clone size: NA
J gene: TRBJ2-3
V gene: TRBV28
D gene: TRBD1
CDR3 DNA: TGTGCCAGCAGTGGGACAGGGATGTTAGATACGCAGTATTTT
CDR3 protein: CASSGTGMLDTQYF

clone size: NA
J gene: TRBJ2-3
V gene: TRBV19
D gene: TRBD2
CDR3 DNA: TGTGCCAGTAGAGAACTAGCGGGAGGTATCACAGATACGCAGTATTTT
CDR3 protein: CASRELAGGITDTQYF

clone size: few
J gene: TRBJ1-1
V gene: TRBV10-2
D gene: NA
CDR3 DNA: TGCGCCACCACAGGGAGAAACACTGAAGCTTTCTTT
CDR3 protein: CATTGRNTEAFF

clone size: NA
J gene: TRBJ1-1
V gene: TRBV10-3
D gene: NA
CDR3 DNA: TGTGCCATCAGTCCTGGACAGCCGAACACTGAAGCTTTCTTT
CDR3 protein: CAISPGQPNTEAFF

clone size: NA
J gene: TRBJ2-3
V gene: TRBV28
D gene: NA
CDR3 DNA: TGTGCCAGCAGCCGCAGGGGGGGGGTGAGCACAGATACGCAGTATTTT
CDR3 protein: CASSRRGGVSTDTQYF

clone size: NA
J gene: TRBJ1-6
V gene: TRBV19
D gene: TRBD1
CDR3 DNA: TGTGCCAGTAGTCCCCGACAGGGGAGCTCCTATAATTCACCCCTCCACTTT
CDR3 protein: CASSPRQGSSYNSPLHF

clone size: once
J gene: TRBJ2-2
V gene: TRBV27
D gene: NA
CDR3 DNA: TGTGCCAGCAGTTTCTCGAACACCGGGGAGCTGTTTTTT
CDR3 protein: CASSFSNTGELFF

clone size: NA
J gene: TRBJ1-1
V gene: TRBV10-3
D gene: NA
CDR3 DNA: TGTGCCATCAGTGCTATCGGGACTGAAGCTTTCTTT
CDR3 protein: CAISAIGTEAFF

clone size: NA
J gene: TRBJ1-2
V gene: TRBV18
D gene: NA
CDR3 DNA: TGTGCCAGCTCGCCTCGGGAGGGCGGGGGCTACACCTTC
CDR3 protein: CASSPREGGGYTF

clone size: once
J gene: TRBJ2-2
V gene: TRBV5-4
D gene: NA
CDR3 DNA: TGTGCCATCCCGCTCCGGACAGCTACCGGGGAGCTGTTTTTT
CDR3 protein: CAIPLRTATGELFF

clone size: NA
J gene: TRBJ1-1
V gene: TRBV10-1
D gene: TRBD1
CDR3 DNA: TGCGCCAGCAGTGACCGGACAGGCTTTGTTAGGTTT
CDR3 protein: CASSDRTGFVRF

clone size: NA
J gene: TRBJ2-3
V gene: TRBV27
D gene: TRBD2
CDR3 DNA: TGTGCCAGCAAACAGGGACTAGCGGGCATAAATACGCAGTATTTT
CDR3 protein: CASKQGLAGINTQYF

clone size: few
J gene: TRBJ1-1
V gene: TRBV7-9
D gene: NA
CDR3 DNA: TGTGCCAGCAGCTTAAGTCAGGGCCAAGCTTTCTTT
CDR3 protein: CASSLSQGQAFF

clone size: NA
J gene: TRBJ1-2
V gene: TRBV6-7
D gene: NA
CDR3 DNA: TGTGCCAGCAGTTACCCCGTAACAGGGTCCTATGGCTACACCTTC
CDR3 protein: CASSYPVTGSYGYTF

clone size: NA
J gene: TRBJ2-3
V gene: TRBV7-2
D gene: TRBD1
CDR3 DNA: TGTGCCAGCACCAACAGGGGGCCCACGGCAGATACGCAGTATTTT
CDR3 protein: CASTNRGPTADTQYF

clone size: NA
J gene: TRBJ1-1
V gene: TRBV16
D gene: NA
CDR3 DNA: TGTGCCAGCAGCCAATCCAGAAACACTGAAGCTTTCTTT
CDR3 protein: CASSQSRNTEAFF

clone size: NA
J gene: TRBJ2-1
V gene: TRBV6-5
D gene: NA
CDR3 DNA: TGTGCCAGCAGTAGTTCTGGGGGGCACGAGTTCTTC
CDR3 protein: CASSSSGGHEFF

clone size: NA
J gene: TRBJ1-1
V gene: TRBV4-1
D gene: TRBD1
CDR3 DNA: TGCGCCAGCAGCCGGATAGACAGGGTGTCTGAAGCTTTCTTT
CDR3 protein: CASSRIDRVSEAFF

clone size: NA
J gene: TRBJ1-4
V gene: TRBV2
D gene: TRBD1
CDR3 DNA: TGTGCCAGCAGGGGGGGACAGGTCGATAATGAAAAACTGTTTTTT
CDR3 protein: CASRGGQVDNEKLFF

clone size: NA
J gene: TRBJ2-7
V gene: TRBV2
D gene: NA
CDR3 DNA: TGTGCCAGCAGTGAACTGCGGGCTACCTTCCACGAGCAGTACTTC
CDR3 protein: CASSELRATFHEQYF

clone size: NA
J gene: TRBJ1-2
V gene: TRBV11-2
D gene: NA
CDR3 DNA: TGTGCCAGCAGCTTAGGGACACTCTATGGCTACACCTTC
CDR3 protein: CASSLGTLYGYTF

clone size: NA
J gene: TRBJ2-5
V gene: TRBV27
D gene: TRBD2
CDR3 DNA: TGTGCCAGCAGTTACGGGAGGGCGGAGACCCAGTACTTC
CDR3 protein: CASSYGRAETQYF

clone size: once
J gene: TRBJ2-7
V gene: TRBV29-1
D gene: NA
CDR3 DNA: TGCAGCGTTGGAGAGGATTCCTTCTACGAGCAGTACTTC
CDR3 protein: CSVGEDSFYEQYF

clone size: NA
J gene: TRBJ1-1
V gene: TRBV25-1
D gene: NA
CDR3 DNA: TGTGCCAGCAGTGAGACGGGGATGAACACTGAAGCTTTCTTT
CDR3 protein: CASSETGMNTEAFF

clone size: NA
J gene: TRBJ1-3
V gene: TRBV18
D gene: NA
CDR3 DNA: TGTGCCAGCTCACCACTGGAGACCTCTGGAAACACCATATATTTT
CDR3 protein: CASSPLETSGNTIYF

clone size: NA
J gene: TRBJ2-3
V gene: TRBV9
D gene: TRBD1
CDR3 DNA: TGTGCCAGCAGCGTTGTAGGGGGACAGATCACAGATACGCAGTATTTT
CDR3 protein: CASSVVGGQITDTQYF

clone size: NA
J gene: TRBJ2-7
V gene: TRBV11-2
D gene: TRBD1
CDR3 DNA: TGTGCCAGCAGCACCGGACAGGGGGCGTCTTTCTACGAGCAGTACTTC
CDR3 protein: CASSTGQGASFYEQYF